This T cell receptor (beta chain) was identified during a study of blood T cell repertoires in COVID-19. V lost 1 base, J lost 0 bases, and 9 bases lay in between. CDR3 size: 15 residues. The germline CDR1 and CDR2 sequences are SEHNR and FQNEAQ (reference sequence). Authors' methods: Amplification of reference gene primers provided the estimated nucleated cell counts. Method: immunoSEQ multiplex PCR; TCRdb's copy keeps in-frame clones and lacks some. The DNA was the basis for D and trimming; V, J and clone size are from that table. The sample includes roughly 280,000 clones, 88% of them seen just once.

The sample comprised peripheral blood. This TCR was recovered from a woman aged 30 to 39 with COVID-19, enrolled during active disease. This chain uses TRBV7-9 with TRBJ1-2; TRBD1 is a possible D gene (6 bases). CDR3 residues: CASSLGQGPNYGYTF. DNA of the CDR3: TGTGCCAGCAGCTTAGGGCAGGGGCCTAACTATGGCTACACCTTC.